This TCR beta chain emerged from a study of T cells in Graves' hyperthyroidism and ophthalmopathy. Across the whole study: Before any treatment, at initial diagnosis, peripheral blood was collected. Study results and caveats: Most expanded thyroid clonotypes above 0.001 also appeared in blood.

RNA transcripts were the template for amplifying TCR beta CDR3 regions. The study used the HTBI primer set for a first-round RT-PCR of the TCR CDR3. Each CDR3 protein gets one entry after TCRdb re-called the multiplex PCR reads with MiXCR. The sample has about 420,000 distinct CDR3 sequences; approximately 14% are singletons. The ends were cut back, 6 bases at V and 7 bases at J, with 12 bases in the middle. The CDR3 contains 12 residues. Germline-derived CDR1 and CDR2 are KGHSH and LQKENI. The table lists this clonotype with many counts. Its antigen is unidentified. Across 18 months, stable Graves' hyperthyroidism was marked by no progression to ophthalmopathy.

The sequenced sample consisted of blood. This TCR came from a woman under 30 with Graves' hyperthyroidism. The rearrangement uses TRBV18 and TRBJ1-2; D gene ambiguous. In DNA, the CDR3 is TGTGCCAGCTCGCCCCGTTTGCGTGGCTACACCTTC. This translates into CASSPRLRGYTF.